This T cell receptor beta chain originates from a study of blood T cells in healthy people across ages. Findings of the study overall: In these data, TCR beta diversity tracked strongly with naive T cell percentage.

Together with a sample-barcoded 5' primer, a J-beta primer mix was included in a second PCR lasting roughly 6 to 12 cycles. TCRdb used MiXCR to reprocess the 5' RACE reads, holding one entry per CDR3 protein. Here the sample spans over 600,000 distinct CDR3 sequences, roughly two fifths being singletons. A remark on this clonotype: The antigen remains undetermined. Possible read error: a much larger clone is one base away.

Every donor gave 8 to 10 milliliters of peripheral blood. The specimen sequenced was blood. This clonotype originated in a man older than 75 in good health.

CDR3 loop: CASRTGTDFYEQYF. CDR3 coding DNA: TGTGCCAGCAGGACCGGGACAGACTTTTACGAGCAGTACTTC. The gene calls are TRBV6-2 or TRBV6-3 and TRBJ2-4, with TRBD1 identical over 7 bases. The J call is uncertain, as TRBJ2-7 better fits the DNA end. In germline, CDR1 is MNHEY, CDR2 SVGEGT. The CDR3 sequence is 14 residues long.